This T cell receptor (beta chain) was documented in a study of blood T cell repertoires in COVID-19. Study summary: T cells, B-cell-depleted T cells, or PBMCs provided the cDNA or gDNA that served as material.

In the authors' methods: From reference gene primer amplification, estimates of nucleated cell counts were derived. Clones were read by immunoSEQ multiplex PCR, and TCRdb kept only the in-frame ones, dropping some. That table supplies the V and J calls and clone size; D and trimming were determined from the DNA. This table holds a few hundred thousand clones, over 75% found once. Clinical histories supplied by participants themselves formed the basis of cohort assignment. CDR3 length equals 15 residues. CDR1 MRHNA and CDR2 SNTAGT come from the germline V gene. V dropped 4 bases and J dropped 1 base, with 11 bases sitting between them.

The sample comprised PBMCs or T cells enriched from blood (not recorded which). V and J are TRBV6-4 and TRBJ1-5, with unresolved D. The origin of this receptor is a woman aged 18-35 years who had recovered from COVID-19. CDR3 coding DNA: TGTGCCAGCAGTGTCGAGGCGCAGAGCAATCAGCCCCAGCATTTT. Translation: CASSVEAQSNQPQHF.